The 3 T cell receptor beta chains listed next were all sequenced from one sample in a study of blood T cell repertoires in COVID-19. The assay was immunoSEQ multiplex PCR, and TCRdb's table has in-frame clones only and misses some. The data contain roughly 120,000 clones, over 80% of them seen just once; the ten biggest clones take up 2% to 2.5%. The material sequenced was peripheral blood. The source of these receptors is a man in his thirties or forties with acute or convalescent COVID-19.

CDR3 in DNA: TGCGCCAGCAGCTACATTTCAGGGGCCTACGAGCAGTACTTC. Its translation is CASSYISGAYEQYF. The gene calls are TRBV5-1 and TRBJ2-7, with D possibly being TRBD1 (6 bases). The germline gives CDR1 SGHRS, CDR2 YFSETQ. The CDR3 length is 14 residues. V was trimmed by 3 bases and J by 2 bases, leaving 12 bases between them.

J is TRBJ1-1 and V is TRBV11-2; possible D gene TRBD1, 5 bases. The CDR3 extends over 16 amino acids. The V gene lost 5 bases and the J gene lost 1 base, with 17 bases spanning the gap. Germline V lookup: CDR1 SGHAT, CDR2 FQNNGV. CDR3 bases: TGTGCCAGCAGCACATCGGACACCCGCAAGAACACTGAAGCTTTCTTT. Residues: CASSTSDTRKNTEAFF.

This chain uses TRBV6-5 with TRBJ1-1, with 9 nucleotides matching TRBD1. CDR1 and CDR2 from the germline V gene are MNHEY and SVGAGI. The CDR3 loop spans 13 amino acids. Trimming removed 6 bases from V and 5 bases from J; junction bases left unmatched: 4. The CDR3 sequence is CASSTGGRTEAFF. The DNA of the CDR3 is TGTGCCAGCAGCACAGGGGGCCGGACTGAAGCTTTCTTT.